Below, 8 T cell receptor beta chains from the same sample are listed, as sequenced in a study of OX40 agonist ivuxolimab in advanced cancers. Assay: immunoSEQ multiplex PCR; the TCRdb copy retains only in-frame clones and omits some. In the table there are about 43,000 clones, around 84% of which are singletons. Source: CD4+ or CD8+ T cells sorted from blood, taken in a trial of the OX40 agonist ivuxolimab. The receptors were sampled from an adult with an advanced solid tumor such as melanoma, head and neck, liver or kidney cancer.

The chain links TRBV25-1 to TRBJ2-5; a weak D match, TRBD1 (5 bases). The CDR3 loop spans 15 amino acids. CDR1 and CDR2 from the germline V gene are MGHDK and SYGVNS. Trimming cost V 6 bases and J 6 bases, with 20 bases left between them. CDR3 bases: TGTGCCAGCAGCGACATCCTGGATGGGGCTAAGACCCAGTACTTC. This encodes CASSDILDGAKTQYF.

The rearrangement joins TRBV5-6 to TRBJ2-1; D uncertain. Trimming left V 0 bases short and J 2 bases short, with 12 bases between. This CDR3 contains 16 residues. Germline loops: CDR1 SGHDT, CDR2 YYEEEE. The CDR3 bases are TGTGCCAGCAGCTTGGAGGCTGGGTCGGCCTACAATGAGCAGTTCTTC. Protein sequence: CASSLEAGSAYNEQFF.

This sequence joins TRBV5-5 and TRBJ2-7; 9 nucleotides agree with TRBD1. Germline CDR1 is SGHKS and CDR2 is YYEKEE (reference sequence). The CDR3 covers 14 residues. V shed 2 bases and J 6 bases; nucleotides not matched to a gene: 6. The CDR3 nucleotides read TGTGCCAGCAGCTTCCCGGACAGGGGAAGCGAGCAGTACTTC. Its protein is CASSFPDRGSEQYF.

V usage is TRBV5-1 and J usage is TRBJ1-1, with D perhaps matching TRBD1 (6 bases). V was cut by 3 bases and J by 4 bases, with 16 bases left in between. The length of the CDR3 is 15 residues. The V gene's germline CDR1 is SGHRS and CDR2 YFSETQ. CDR3 amino acids: CASSSYRVGSTEAFF. The CDR3 nucleotides are TGCGCCAGCAGCTCATACAGGGTGGGGTCCACTGAAGCTTTCTTT.

The V gene is TRBV5-1, the J gene TRBJ2-5, with 11 bases aligning to TRBD2. V lost 4 bases and J lost 1; bases outside the gene matches: 9. The V gene's germline CDR1 is SGHRS and CDR2 YFSETQ. This CDR3 is 17 amino acids long. CDR3 DNA sequence: TGCGCCAGCAGCCCGTTAACTAGCGGGGGACCCCAAGAGACCCAGTACTTC. It translates to CASSPLTSGGPQETQYF.

The CDR3 reads CASSSDRGPDNEQFF. In DNA form, the CDR3 reads TGTGCCAGCAGCTCCGACAGGGGGCCTGACAATGAGCAGTTCTTC. J is TRBJ2-1 and V is TRBV7-9; 10 bases agree with TRBD1. V trimming: 4 bases; J trimming: 5 bases; junction bases outside the gene matches: 5. Germline V gene data show CDR1 as SEHNR and CDR2 as FQNEAQ (reference sequence). This CDR3 has 15 residues.

In this sample, this clone turned up a few times. The chain links TRBV30 to TRBJ2-7; D is possibly TRBD1 or TRBD2 (5 bases each). The CDR3 totals 15 residues. Germline V CDR1 and CDR2: GTSNPN, SVGIG (reference sequence). V was cut by 5 bases and J by 2 bases, with 19 bases left in between. CDR3 protein: CAWDGRQGVPYEQYF. CDR3 sequence (DNA): TGTGCCTGGGACGGTCGGCAGGGAGTCCCCTACGAGCAGTACTTC.

This clone is a singleton in its sample. The V call is TRBV5-1, the J call TRBJ1-1, with 9 bases that match TRBD1. CDR3 length: 16 amino acids. Germline CDR1 is SGHRS and CDR2 is YFSETQ. V was pared by 4 bases and J by 0 bases, with 7 bases of the junction left unmatched. The CDR3 bases are TGCGCCAGCAGCCCGCGACAGGGGGGGATGAACACTGAAGCTTTCTTT. Translation: CASSPRQGGMNTEAFF.